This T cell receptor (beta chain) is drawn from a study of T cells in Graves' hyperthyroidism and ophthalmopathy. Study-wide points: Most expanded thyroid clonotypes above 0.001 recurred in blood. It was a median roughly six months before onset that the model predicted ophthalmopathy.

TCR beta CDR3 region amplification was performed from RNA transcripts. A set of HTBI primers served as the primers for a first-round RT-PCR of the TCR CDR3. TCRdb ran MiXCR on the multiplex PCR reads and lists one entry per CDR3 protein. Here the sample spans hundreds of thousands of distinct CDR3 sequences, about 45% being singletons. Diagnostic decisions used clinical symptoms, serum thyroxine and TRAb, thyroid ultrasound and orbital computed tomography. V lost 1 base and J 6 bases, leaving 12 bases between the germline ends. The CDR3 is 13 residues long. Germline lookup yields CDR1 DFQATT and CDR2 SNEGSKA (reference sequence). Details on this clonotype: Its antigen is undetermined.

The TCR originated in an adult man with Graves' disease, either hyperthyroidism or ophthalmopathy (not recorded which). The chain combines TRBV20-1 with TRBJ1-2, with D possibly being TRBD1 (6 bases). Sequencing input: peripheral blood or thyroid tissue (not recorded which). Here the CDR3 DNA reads TGCAGTGCTAGAGTACAGGGAAGGCATGGCTACACCTTC. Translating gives CSARVQGRHGYTF.